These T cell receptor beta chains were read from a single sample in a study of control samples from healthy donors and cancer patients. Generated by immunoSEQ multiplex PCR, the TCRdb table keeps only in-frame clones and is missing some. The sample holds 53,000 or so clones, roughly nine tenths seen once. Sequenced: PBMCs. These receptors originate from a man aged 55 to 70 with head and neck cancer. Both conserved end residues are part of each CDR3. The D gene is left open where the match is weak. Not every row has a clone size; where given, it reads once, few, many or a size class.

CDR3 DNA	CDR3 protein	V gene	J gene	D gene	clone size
TGTGCCAGCAAACAGGGTCACACAGTTATTGAGCAGTACTTC	CASKQGHTVIEQYF	TRBV6-5	TRBJ2-7	NA	NA
TGTGCCAGCAGCCAAGATCGAGTATTCGGCAGGGCCAGCTCCTACGAGCAGTACTTC	CASSQDRVFGRASSYEQYF	TRBV14	TRBJ2-7	NA	NA
TGTGCCAGTAGTATAGTTAGGAACCGCCGGGCTGAGCAGTTCTTC	CASSIVRNRRAEQFF	TRBV19	TRBJ2-1	NA	NA
TGCGCCAGCAGCATCGACAGGGCCCCCTACGAGCAGTACTTC	CASSIDRAPYEQYF	TRBV5-1	TRBJ2-7	TRBD1	NA
TGCGCCAGCAGCCCGGGGCTAGCGGAGGGGAACACCGGGGAGCTGTTTTTT	CASSPGLAEGNTGELFF	TRBV5-1	TRBJ2-2	TRBD2	few
TGTGCCAGCAGCCAAGGGCGCCCCGGGGAGCTGTTTTTT	CASSQGRPGELFF	TRBV3-1/TRBV3-2	TRBJ2-2	NA	NA
TGTGCCAGCAGCGCCCTACCCGGGTATGAGCAGTTCTTC	CASSALPGYEQFF	TRBV9	TRBJ2-1	NA	once
TGTGCCAGCAGTTACTCCCTAGCGGGGGCCGAAGATACGCAGTATTTT	CASSYSLAGAEDTQYF	TRBV6-2/TRBV6-3	TRBJ2-3	TRBD2	NA
TGTGCCAGCAGACAGACCCCAGGGGGCGCAGGGAACACTGAAGCTTTCTTT	CASRQTPGGAGNTEAFF	TRBV7-6	TRBJ1-1	TRBD1	NA
TGTGCCAGCAGTTTAATAGGGGAGTTGGCCAAAAACATTCAGTACTTC	CASSLIGELAKNIQYF	TRBV28	TRBJ2-4	NA	NA
TGTGCCAGCAGCCTGGGTCGGTCTGGAAACACCATATATTTT	CASSLGRSGNTIYF	TRBV5-6	TRBJ1-3	NA	NA
TGTGCCAGCCAGGGGGAGAATCAGCCCCAGCATTTT	CASQGENQPQHF	TRBV28	TRBJ1-5	TRBD1	NA
TGCAGCGTTGGAGGTAGCGGGAGTGGGGAGACCCAGTACTTC	CSVGGSGSGETQYF	TRBV29-1	TRBJ2-5	TRBD2	NA
TGTGCCAGCATGGCCGGGCTGGGCTATGGCTACACCTTC	CASMAGLGYGYTF	TRBV6-5	TRBJ1-2	NA	NA
TGTGCCAGCAGCCCCGGGACGGGGTATGAAAAACTGTTTTTT	CASSPGTGYEKLFF	TRBV3-1/TRBV3-2	TRBJ1-4	NA	NA
TGTGCCAGCAGCCCGTGGGGGGGAAACACTGAAGCTTTCTTT	CASSPWGGNTEAFF	TRBV5-5	TRBJ1-1	NA	NA
TGTGCCAGCAGTGAAGCTCCCCGTCTCTATGGCTACACCTTC	CASSEAPRLYGYTF	TRBV6-1	TRBJ1-2	NA	few
TGTGCCAGCAGCTTAGTCTCCGGGGCCAAGTCACCCCTCCACTTT	CASSLVSGAKSPLHF	TRBV7-9	TRBJ1-6	NA	few
TGTGCCAGCAGCTTGGGGGTCGGGAGGGCCCAGGATGAGCAGTTCTTC	CASSLGVGRAQDEQFF	TRBV5-4	TRBJ2-1	TRBD2	NA
TGTGCCAGCAGCCCACAGGGGGCGCTGAATGAAAAACTGTTTTTT	CASSPQGALNEKLFF	TRBV9	TRBJ1-4	TRBD1	NA
TGTGCCAGCAGCTTACGGGACAGTGTCTACAATGAGCAGTTCTTC	CASSLRDSVYNEQFF	TRBV11-3	TRBJ2-1	TRBD1	NA
TGTGCCAGTAGTATAACCGGGTCCGGGCAGCCCCAGCATTTT	CASSITGSGQPQHF	TRBV19	TRBJ1-5	NA	NA
TGTGCCAGCAGCACAGGGGGCGAGGCCGGGGCCAACGTCCTGACTTTC	CASSTGGEAGANVLTF	TRBV6-2/TRBV6-3	TRBJ2-6	TRBD1	NA
TGCGCCAGCAGCTTGGGAGCAGGGGGTAATGAAAAACTGTTTTTT	CASSLGAGGNEKLFF	TRBV5-1	TRBJ1-4	TRBD1	once
TGCGCCAGCAGCTTGGGGCCTAGCGGGGCCTGGAGCTCCTACGAGCAGTACTTC	CASSLGPSGAWSSYEQYF	TRBV5-1	TRBJ2-7	TRBD2	few
TGTGCCAGCAGCTTGCAAGGAGACTACGAGCAGTACTTC	CASSLQGDYEQYF	TRBV5-5	TRBJ2-7	NA	NA
TGTGCCAGCAGCCCCCGACAGGGGGGCATGAACACTGAAGCTTTCTTT	CASSPRQGGMNTEAFF	TRBV7-9	TRBJ1-1	TRBD1	NA
TGCGCCAGCAGCTTGTGGCAATTAAAGGGCTCTGGAAACACCATATATTTT	CASSLWQLKGSGNTIYF	TRBV5-1	TRBJ1-3	NA	NA
TGTGCCAGCAGCTTAGTCATGGGGAACCAAGAGACCCAGTACTTC	CASSLVMGNQETQYF	TRBV7-9	TRBJ2-5	NA	NA
TGTGCCAGCACGGCGGGTTCGACAGGGAACACTGAAGCTTTCTTT	CASTAGSTGNTEAFF	TRBV28	TRBJ1-1	NA	NA
TGTGCCAGTAGTTCCAAGACAGGGATGCGTTACTATGGCTACACCTTC	CASSSKTGMRYYGYTF	TRBV19	TRBJ1-2	TRBD1	NA
TGTGCCAGCAGCTTCCAGGTTGGGTACGAAAAACTGTTTTTT	CASSFQVGYEKLFF	TRBV3-1/TRBV3-2	TRBJ1-4	NA	NA
TGTGCCAGCAGGGACACGGGCATGCAGTTCTTC	CASRDTGMQFF	TRBV6-5	TRBJ2-1	NA	NA
TGTGCCAGCAGCCCGAAGGGGGGCTCCAATGAGCAGTTCTTC	CASSPKGGSNEQFF	TRBV5-4	TRBJ2-1	NA	NA
TGTGCCAGCAGCCCGGGACTAGCGGGGGTCCAAGAGACCCAGTACTTC	CASSPGLAGVQETQYF	TRBV7-9	TRBJ2-5	TRBD2	NA
TGTGCCAGCAGCTCCTACAGGGGAACCGGGGAGCTGTTTTTT	CASSSYRGTGELFF	TRBV7-2	TRBJ2-2	TRBD1	NA
TGTGCCAGCAGTTGGGTGGGACTAGCGGGAGTTGGGTACAATGAGCAGTTCTTC	CASSWVGLAGVGYNEQFF	TRBV27	TRBJ2-1	TRBD2	NA